What follows are 32 T cell receptor beta chains derived from one specimen sequenced in a study of shared clonotypes between healthy human individuals. Profiling relied on immunoSEQ multiplex PCR, and the TCRdb table lists in-frame clones only, not all of them. The sample carries fewer than 400,000 clones, about 74% recorded once. The sample consisted of memory CD4+ T cells sorted from blood. The subset is: CD45RA-negative fraction. The receptors were gathered from a man aged 25-40 years in good health.

This chain connects TRBV28 to TRBJ1-2; no clear D gene. Trimming left V 5 bases short and J 4 bases short, with 5 bases between. CDR1 is MDHEN and CDR2 is SYDVKM in the germline V gene. This CDR3 is built from 11 residues. DNA of the CDR3: TGTGCCAGCAGTCGGAGCTATGGCTACACCTTC. Translation gives CASSRSYGYTF.

This sequence joins TRBV28 and TRBJ2-7; possibly TRBD1 for D (6 bases). Germline assignment: CDR1 MDHEN and CDR2 SYDVKM. CDR3 length: 14 residues. V lost 7 bases and J lost 2, with 15 bases in between. In nucleotides, the CDR3 is TGTGCCAGCACCCCTCCCAGGGGTCCCTACGAGCAGTACTTC. This gives the protein CASTPPRGPYEQYF.

This clone was picked up a small number of times. The V and J genes are TRBV7-6 and TRBJ1-1, with 9 bases identical to TRBD1. Germline V CDR1 and CDR2: SGHVS, FNYEAQ. V lost 6 bases, J lost 5 bases, and 10 bases stayed unmatched. The CDR3 is made up of 15 amino acids. CDR3 DNA sequence: TGTGCCAGCAGGGAAACAGGGGGCGCGGAAACTGAAGCTTTCTTT. This gives the protein CASRETGGAETEAFF.

The CDR3 loop is CASSYSVGAEAFF. For the CDR3, the DNA is TGTGCCAGCAGTTATTCGGTGGGGGCTGAAGCTTTCTTT. J is TRBJ1-1 and V is TRBV5-5, with D possibly matching TRBD1 (5 bases). Trimming stripped 5 bases from V and 6 bases from J, with 14 bases between. Germline loops: CDR1 SGHKS, CDR2 YYEKEE (reference sequence). This CDR3 contains 13 residues.

The rearrangement links TRBV19 to TRBJ2-6; D ambiguous. Trimming cost V 0 bases and J 0 bases, with 15 bases left between them. CDR3 size: 19 residues. In germline, CDR1 is LNHDA, CDR2 SQIVND (reference sequence). The CDR3 protein is CASSIERTSVISGANVLTF. The CDR3 DNA follows: TGTGCCAGTAGTATAGAGAGGACGAGCGTTATCTCTGGGGCCAACGTCCTGACTTTC. The complete variable domain, with remaining parts taken from reference TRBV19 and TRBJ2-6, reads DGGITQSPKYLFRKEGQNVTLSCEQNLNHDAMYWYRQDPGQGLRLIYYSQIVNDFQKGDIAEGYSVSREKKESFPLTVTSAQKNPTAFYLCASSIERTSVISGANVLTFGAGSRLTVL.

V usage is TRBV27 and J usage is TRBJ1-5; TRBD1 is a possible D gene (5 bases). V was pared by 6 bases and J by 2 bases, with 14 bases between. There are 15 residues in the CDR3. Germline assignment: CDR1 MNHEY and CDR2 SMNVEV (reference sequence). CDR3 DNA: TGTGCCAGCAGCGACCTGGGCAGGGGCAATCAGCCCCAGCATTTT. It is translated as CASSDLGRGNQPQHF.

This clone has a handful of counts. The chain links TRBV19 to TRBJ2-2, with 7 positions matching TRBD1. Germline CDR1 LNHDA, CDR2 SQIVND (reference sequence). Unmatched junction bases numbered 7, after V lost 6 bases and J lost 3 bases. The CDR3 extends over 15 amino acids. The CDR3 sequence: CASRTGTEYTGELFF. The CDR3 DNA reads as TGTGCCAGTAGGACCGGGACAGAGTACACCGGGGAGCTGTTTTTT.

This chain joins TRBV6-1 and TRBJ2-3, with TRBD1 matching 7 bases. This CDR3 region has 12 residues. CDR1 MNHNS and CDR2 SASEGT come from the germline V gene. With V trimmed by 8 bases and J by 4 bases, 3 bases remained unmatched. CDR3 in amino acids: CASGDRADTQYF. DNA for the CDR3: TGTGCCAGCGGGGACAGAGCAGATACGCAGTATTTT.

The chain couples TRBV5-4 to TRBJ2-2, with unresolved D. This CDR3 is built from 15 residues. V dropped 2 bases and J dropped 4 bases, with 12 bases sitting between them. Germline CDR1 and CDR2: SGHNT and YYREEE (reference sequence). CDR3 residues: CASSFALGSTGELFF. The CDR3 DNA reads as TGTGCCAGCAGCTTCGCTCTCGGTAGCACCGGGGAGCTGTTTTTT. Combining the CDR3 with reference TRBV5-4 and TRBJ2-2 gives the whole variable domain ETGVTQSPTHLIKTRGQQVTLRCSSQSGHNTVSWYQQALGQGPQFIFQYYREEENGRGNFPPRFSGLQFPNYSSELNVNALELDDSALYLCASSFALGSTGELFFGEGSRLTVL.

V usage is TRBV2 and J usage is TRBJ2-7, with TRBD2 as a possible D gene (5 bases). This CDR3 contains 10 residues. From germline, CDR1 is SNHLY and CDR2 FYNNEI. The V gene lost 8 bases and the J gene lost 4 bases, with 6 bases spanning the gap. In DNA, the CDR3 is TGTGCCAGCGGACTTTACGAGCAGTACTTC. Its translation is CASGLYEQYF.

The J gene is TRBJ2-6, the V gene TRBV5-5; D ambiguous. Trimming removed 10 bases at V and 0 bases at J, with 2 bases between. Germline CDR1 is SGHKS and CDR2 is YYEKEE (reference sequence). The CDR3 length is 11 residues. The CDR3 sequence: CACSGANVLTF. The CDR3 DNA sequence: TGTGCCTGCTCTGGGGCCAACGTCCTGACTTTC.

In this sample, this clone turned up a few times. This chain links TRBV18 with TRBJ2-3, with D unclear. The CDR3 contains 16 residues. The ends were cut back, 2 bases at V and 0 bases at J, with 12 bases in the middle. Germline-derived CDR1 and CDR2 are KGHSH and LQKENI. The DNA for the CDR3 is TGTGCCAGCTCACCAAACCAAGGGTTTAGCACAGATACGCAGTATTTT. Residues: CASSPNQGFSTDTQYF.

The chain links TRBV28 to TRBJ2-1, with a weak D call TRBD2 (7 bases). CDR1 MDHEN and CDR2 SYDVKM come from the germline V gene. V lost 2 bases to trimming and J lost 9 bases, with 17 bases between them. The length of the CDR3 is 15 residues. CDR3 sequence reads: CASSLGFRGGGEQFF. CDR3 coding DNA: TGTGCCAGCAGTTTAGGTTTCAGGGGCGGGGGTGAGCAGTTCTTC.

With respect to this clone: The junction departs from germline at one end; a sequencing error may be responsible. V gene TRBV14 combines with J gene TRBJ2-1; D uncertain. CDR1 and CDR2 (germline): SGHDN, FVKESK. There are 15 residues in the CDR3. CDR3 sequence: CASSKEPGSYNEQFF. In DNA, the CDR3 is TGTGCCAGCAGCAAAGAGCCGGGCTCCTACAATGAGCAGTTCTTC.

The rearrangement links TRBV14 to TRBJ1-2; tentatively, D is TRBD1 (6 bases). The CDR3 totals 14 residues. CDR1 is SGHDN, CDR2 FVKESK, per germline. Deletions cut 3 bases from V and 3 bases from J, with 11 bases between. The chain's CDR3 is CASSQGGGDYGYTF. The CDR3 nucleotides read TGTGCCAGCAGCCAGGGTGGGGGCGACTATGGCTACACCTTC.

The rearrangement joins TRBV7-6 to TRBJ2-2; 7 bases line up with TRBD2. Germline CDR1 reads SGHVS; CDR2 reads FNYEAQ. Trimming took 1 base from V and 1 from J; bases not matched to a gene: 12. This CDR3 comprises 19 residues. The CDR3 region has the DNA TGTGCCAGCAGCTTAGGGGCTACTATGGCGGGAGTGAACACCGGGGAGCTGTTTTTT. Translation gives CASSLGATMAGVNTGELFF.

The J gene is TRBJ2-1, the V gene TRBV5-1; 9 bases are shared with TRBD2. With V trimmed by 6 bases and J by 10 bases, 8 bases remained unmatched. CDR1 is SGHRS and CDR2 is YFSETQ in the germline V gene. This CDR3 is built from 13 residues. The DNA for the CDR3 is TGCGCCAGCAAGACTAGCGGTCTGCGGGAGCAGTTCTTC. It specifies CASKTSGLREQFF.

To note about this clone: The junction does not match germline at one end; this may be a read error. The chain links TRBV4-2 to TRBJ2-4; 10 nucleotides match TRBD2. The germline CDR1 and CDR2 sequences are LGHNA and YNFKEQ. The CDR3 length is 18 residues. The CDR3 loop is CASSHQRESGRAINIQYF. CDR3 sequence (DNA): TGTGCCAGCAGCCACCAACGCGAGAGCGGGAGGGCCATAAACATTCAGTACTTC.

The chain couples TRBV7-6 to TRBJ2-7, with TRBD2 matching 8 bases. The CDR3 has 15 amino acids. The junction had 6 bases not matched to a gene; V was cut back by 4 bases and J by 1 base. Germline V gives CDR1 SGHVS, CDR2 FNYEAQ. CDR3 coding DNA: TGTGCCAGCAGCTCGGGGGGGGACGGATCCTACGAGCAGTACTTC. Translating it yields CASSSGGDGSYEQYF.

CDR3 protein: CASSRRQVKGAEAFF. Here the CDR3 DNA reads TGTGCCAGCAGTCGCCGACAGGTTAAGGGGGCTGAAGCTTTCTTT. The chain couples TRBV27 to TRBJ1-1; a possible D gene is TRBD1 (6 bases). Germline CDR1 is MNHEY and CDR2 is SMNVEV (reference sequence). V lost 5 bases and J 6 bases, leaving 19 bases between the germline ends. The CDR3 runs 15 residues.

The genes are TRBV7-2 and TRBJ2-2; weak D call: TRBD1 (5 bases). V was pared by 5 bases and J by 6 bases, with 16 bases between. Germline V gene lookup returns CDR1 SGHTA and CDR2 FQGNSA. The CDR3 is 15 amino acids. DNA of the CDR3: TGTGCCAGCAGCCTTCTTAGGGGCGTCGCCGGGGAGCTGTTTTTT. Amino acids: CASSLLRGVAGELFF.

The chain employs TRBV10-3 and TRBJ2-7, with a weak D call TRBD2 (6 bases). This CDR3 contains 15 residues. Trimming stripped 0 bases from V and 6 bases from J, with 15 bases between. Germline loops: CDR1 ENHRY, CDR2 SYGVKD. CDR3 coding DNA: TGTGCCATCAGTGAGTCGCCCGGAGGGGTCGGCGAGCAGTACTTC. It yields the protein CAISESPGGVGEQYF.

With regard to this clone: Sequence at one end of the junction differs from germline and may be a read error. The V call is TRBV7-2, the J call TRBJ1-1; no reliable D call. CDR3 length equals 11 residues. Germline loops: CDR1 SGHTA, CDR2 FQGNSA. The CDR3 coding sequence is TGTGCCAGCAGCCAAGGTTGGACCACCATCTTT. Its protein is CASSQGWTTIF. Together with reference TRBV7-2 and TRBJ1-1, the CDR3 gives the full variable domain: GAGVSQSPSNKVTEKGKDVELRCDPISGHTALYWYRQSLGQGLEFLIYFQGNSAPDKSGLPSDRFSAERTGGSVSTLTIQRTQQEDSAVYLCASSQGWTTIFGQGTRLTVV.

This clone was counted only a few times. V gene TRBV18 combines with J gene TRBJ1-5; D gene uncertain. This CDR3 spans 12 amino acids. V shed 2 bases and J shed 5 bases, with 4 bases lying between them. Germline V gene data show CDR1 as KGHSH and CDR2 as LQKENI. In DNA form, the CDR3 reads TGTGCCAGCTCACCAGATGATCAGCCCCAGCATTTT. As protein: CASSPDDQPQHF.

The chain carries TRBV19 and TRBJ1-3; D is undetermined. Trimming removed 6 bases from V and 0 bases from J, with 12 bases in between. The germline gives CDR1 LNHDA, CDR2 SQIVND (reference sequence). CDR3 length: 15 amino acids. CDR3 in amino acids: CASSGSRYSGNTIYF. The CDR3 DNA follows: TGTGCCAGTAGCGGCTCCAGGTACTCTGGAAACACCATATATTTT.

This chain connects TRBV6-6 to TRBJ2-1; TRBD1 agrees at 8 bases. CDR3 length: 15 residues. Germline CDR1 reads MNHNY; CDR2 reads SVGAGI (reference sequence). J lost 5 bases, V lost 6 bases, and 9 bases had no gene match. CDR3 residues: CASSVRGRGDNEQFF. CDR3 sequence (DNA): TGTGCCAGCAGCGTCAGGGGGCGCGGTGACAATGAGCAGTTCTTC.

The genes are TRBV6-5 and TRBJ1-2, with D perhaps TRBD1 (5 bases). Germline CDR1 MNHEY, CDR2 SVGAGI. V lost 4 bases and J 2 bases, leaving 14 bases between the germline ends. The CDR3 totals 15 residues. The CDR3 loop is CASSFQGRTNYGYTF. DNA for the CDR3: TGTGCCAGCAGTTTCCAGGGTAGAACAAACTATGGCTACACCTTC.

A note on this clone: This likely reflects a read error, since a far larger clone is one base away. This sample includes further DNA sequences coding for the same CDR3. V gene TRBV6-1 combines with J gene TRBJ1-4; D gene ambiguous. There are 14 residues in the CDR3. CDR1 and CDR2 (germline): MNHNS, SASEGT. Trimming shortened V by 6 bases and J by 3 bases, and 11 bases separated the two germline ends. DNA for the CDR3: TGTGCCAGCAGCCCAAGTAGAGCTAATGAAAAACTGTTTTTT. Translation gives CASSPSRANEKLFF.

The chain has TRBV7-2 and TRBJ1-1; 11 bases line up with TRBD1. The trim removed 5 bases at V and 3 bases at J, leaving 5 bases unmatched. The germline V gene has CDR1 SGHTA and CDR2 FQGNSA. This CDR3 region has 15 residues. CDR3 in DNA: TGTGCCAGCAGCCCCCGGACAGGGGGCTACACTGAAGCTTTCTTT. Translation gives CASSPRTGGYTEAFF. Together with reference TRBV7-2 and TRBJ1-1, the CDR3 gives the full variable domain: GAGVSQSPSNKVTEKGKDVELRCDPISGHTALYWYRQSLGQGLEFLIYFQGNSAPDKSGLPSDRFSAERTGGSVSTLTIQRTQQEDSAVYLCASSPRTGGYTEAFFGQGTRLTVV.

This chain uses TRBV11-3 with TRBJ1-1; TRBD1 might be the D (6 bases). The CDR3 contains 14 residues. The germline V gene encodes CDR1 SGHNT and CDR2 YENEEA. V gave up 5 bases and J gave up 1 base, with 11 bases separating them. The CDR3 reads CASSRDNQNTEAFF. CDR3 sequence (DNA): TGTGCCAGCAGCCGGGACAATCAGAACACTGAAGCTTTCTTT.

The rearrangement uses TRBV28 and TRBJ2-7; unclear D gene. The CDR3 totals 12 residues. Germline V gene data show CDR1 as MDHEN and CDR2 as SYDVKM. V dropped 3 bases and J dropped 3 bases, with 6 bases sitting between them. CDR3 nucleotides: TGTGCCAGCAGTTTCATCAACTACGAGCAGTACTTC. Protein sequence: CASSFINYEQYF. Full variable domain (remainder filled in from reference TRBV28 and TRBJ2-7): DVKVTQSSRYLVKRTGEKVFLECVQDMDHENMFWYRQDPGLGLRLIYFSYDVKMKEKGDIPEGYSVSREKKERFSLILESASTNQTSMYLCASSFINYEQYFGPGTRLTVT.

The V call is TRBV28, the J call TRBJ1-4; 7 bases line up with TRBD1. The CDR3 totals 12 residues. V shed 11 bases, J shed 2 bases, and the junction held 2 bases outside the gene matches. From germline, CDR1 is MDHEN and CDR2 SYDVKM. CDR3 amino acids: CAAGQTNEKLFF. CDR3 sequence (DNA): TGTGCCGCGGGACAGACTAATGAAAAACTGTTTTTT.